This entry is about one T cell receptor beta chain. It has no known antigen specificity. No base quality information exists; no much larger clone differs at one position. These data originate in a study of T-cell memory formation after mild COVID-19 (dated by TCRdb to 2020 to 2023). At the level of the whole study: Most TCR sequence clusters were specific to one of the two donors. T-cell clones expanding and contracting after mild COVID-19 in two donors were tracked by longitudinal TCRalpha and TCRbeta repertoire sequencing. The cohort was made up of two young adult volunteers, one female and one male, who were previously healthy. The research as a whole found: Contracting CD4+ clones were found mainly in CM and EM memory subsets, while CD8+ clones were enriched in EMRA. Some responding clones were detected in pre-infection memory, suggesting pre-existing cross-reactive memory T cells joined the SARS-CoV-2 response. Balanced CD4/CD8 phenotypes were observed for clones contracting from day 15 to 85, whereas a bias towards CD4+ was observed for a second wave of clones expanding from day 15 to 37. The study included only a couple of mild cases, and larger cohorts that include severe cases with pre-infection samples were judged to be necessary. Whether the second-wave clones peaking on day 37 were SARS-CoV-2 specific was not confirmed.

V sheds 7 bases and J sheds 1 base, leaving 13 bases between their ends. The CDR3 sequence holds 14 residues, the cysteine and phenylalanine included. Of the read, only the CDR3 DNA is kept; its 42 bases are in frame from base 1. The germline V gene provides CDR1 MNHEY and CDR2 SVGEGT. For sequencing, an Illumina NovaSeq 6000 was employed. Using 5'RACE with constant-segment primers, TCRalpha and TCRbeta cDNA libraries were constructed, with sample barcodes and unique molecular identifiers added in the process. RNA was extracted from every sample with Trizol reagent. Library amplification was performed in two PCR steps, and a second sample barcode and Illumina TruSeq adapters were introduced in the second step. The libraries were sequenced on an Illumina NovaSeq using 2 x 150 bp paired-end reads. The authors' analysis ran thus. Reads were demultiplexed and collapsed into UMI-guided consensus sequences with migec v1.2.7. Using mixcr v2.1.11, the UMI consensuses were aligned to TRA and TRB V and J templates and assembled into clonotypes. Clonotypes were classified as expanded or contracted when called significant by both edgeR and NoisET, with noise models trained on biological replicates. For edgeR calls, a false discovery rate-adjusted p below 0.01 and a log2 fold-change threshold of 1 were applied. As an exploratory analysis of dynamics, PCA with hierarchical clustering was applied to max-normalized trajectories of the 1000 most abundant clonotypes. Separately sequenced CD4+ and CD8+ repertoires were used to assign a CD4 or CD8 phenotype to each responding clone. TCRdb reanalyzed the raw reads on its own, using fastp at Q25 for trimming and MiXCR for clone calling, and kept in-frame beta chains. Identical CDR3 proteins give one entry, which carries the most common genes and DNA. TCRdb, rather than the study authors, made the V and J calls. The sample records approximately 270,000 distinct CDR3 sequences, roughly 16% of which are singletons. Of the sample, approximately 23% is held by the ten largest clones.

Ficoll-Paque density gradient centrifugation was the method used to isolate PBMCs. Sequences were obtained from PBMCs or a T cell subset sorted from them (not recorded which). This clonotype was obtained from a man aged 18 to 35 who had mild COVID-19 (a few samples of this study predate the infection). The sample titles of this study are shuffled in the database, so cell type and time point are left out; the donor was told from shared clones. The chain uses TRBV6-2 or TRBV6-3 and TRBJ1-1; the D gene is not confidently resolved. The DNA sequence is as follows: TGTGCCAGCACGGCCAGATGGGCGAACACTGAAGCTTTCTTT. This sequence encodes CASTARWANTEAFF.